This T cell receptor beta chain appears in the sequencing data of a study of tumor-infiltrating lymphocytes in primary liver carcinoma (dated by TCRdb to 2016 to 2017). Regarding the research as a whole: Of the five patients, three men and two women aged 30 to 69 years, four had hepatocellular carcinoma and one had combined HCC and intrahepatic cholangiocarcinoma. The tumors of the five patients were staged as T1-T3 N0M0, with maximum diameters ranging from roughly 4.2 to 10 cm. Samples yielded roughly 3.65 to 7.5 million productive TCRbeta reads; read depth did not differ significantly between tissue types. For each liver tumor, the study sampled five regions along with adjacent normal tissue and blood, and applied TCRbeta repertoire sequencing, expression microarrays and whole-exome sequencing. A total of about 35 specimens from 5 patients went through TCRbeta repertoire sequencing, namely 25 tumor regions, 5 adjacent noncancerous liver tissues and 5 peripheral blood samples. High reproducibility was observed for the technical replicate repertoires, with mean shared-clone rates roughly 0.87 and correlation coefficients above 0.98. Overall study outcomes, separate from this receptor: Only a few patients were included in the study, and the authors note that the findings should be validated in a larger study. Only the TCR beta chain was sequenced, which likely underestimates true repertoire diversity because unpaired alpha chains were not captured. Since the samples were bulk and unsorted, there was no way to compare CD4+ and CD8+ T cell repertoires. A significantly larger repertoire fraction was made up by the top 250 clones in tumors than in blood (p = 0.039). Pairs of tumor regions showed greater repertoire overlap (mean approximately 35%) than tumor-adjacent pairs (17%) or tumor-blood pairs (roughly 14%), which is consistent with antigen-driven expansion.

The cysteine opens and the phenylalanine closes a CDR3 of 17 amino acids. The only DNA kept is the CDR3, 51 bases in frame from the first base. Per the germline V gene, SGHDT is the CDR1 and YYEEEE is the CDR2. Without any cell sorting, total RNA and DNA were co-extracted from roughly 20-30 mg of bulk tissue using the AllPrep DNA/RNA mini kit. Between November 2015 and March 2016, 4 or 5 patients in China with histopathologically diagnosed primary liver carcinoma had surgical resection. Patients had chronic HBV infection and were treatment-naive at sampling. Pieces of fresh tumor and adjacent tissue were cut in half, with one half kept in RNAlater at -80 degrees C and the other half sent for histology. In the case of this clonotype: The antigen it recognizes is unknown. Base-call qualities are not available, and no considerably larger clone is one nucleotide away.

A constant-region primer and ProtoScript II reverse transcriptase were used to reverse-transcribe TCRbeta-specific cDNA from 500 ng total RNA. The TCRbeta libraries were prepared through three rounds of nested multiplex PCR following a slightly modified ARM-PCR procedure. Each of the first two PCR rounds ran for roughly 9 cycles and used multiplex TRBV1-TRBV30 forward primers together with a Cbeta reverse primer. A final 25-cycle PCR with Deep VentR polymerase added sample barcodes and Illumina adapters. Before sequencing, amplicons of 200-500 bp were gel-purified using a QIAquick gel extraction kit. An Illumina HiSeq 2500 was used to sequence the TCRbeta amplicons with 250-bp paired-end reads. Regarding the original processing steps: To recover full CDR3 sequences, reads were quality-trimmed using Trimmomatic v0.33 and paired reads were then merged using FLASH v1.2.11. MiGEC v1.2.1b assigned V, D and J germline segments to the rearranged TCRbeta sequences. Clonotype statistics and Shannon-Wiener diversity indices were calculated with VDJtools v1.0.0. To cut down on sampling bias, every analysis after diversity analysis relied on just the 250 most abundant clonotypes from each sample. Through fastp at Q25 and MiXCR, TCRdb rebuilt clones from the public reads, retaining in-frame beta chains. All rows with the same CDR3 protein become a single entry with the most common DNA and genes. These V and J calls originate from TCRdb's pipeline instead of the authors' own analysis. Across this sample there are roughly 40,000 distinct CDR3 sequences, with approximately 82% seen only once. The ten biggest clones cover 38% of the sample.

Recombination linked TRBV5-6 to TRBJ2-6; TRBD1 might be the D gene, on 6 matching bases. Sequences were obtained from tumor-adjacent normal liver tissue. The TCR sequence derives from a woman aged 30 to 39 with primary liver carcinoma and hepatitis B virus infection. The CDR3 region: CVGNQDSSFSGANVLTF. The DNA is TGTGTCGGCAACCAGGACAGCAGCTTCTCTGGGGCCAACGTCCTGACTTTC.